This TCR beta chain is from a study of blood T cell repertoires in COVID-19. Generated by immunoSEQ multiplex PCR, the TCRdb table keeps only in-frame clones and is missing some. The table has a few hundred thousand clones, around 89% seen once. The sequence derives from a man aged 55 to 70 who had recovered from COVID-19. Sequenced material: peripheral blood.

The CDR3 reads CARRDSYEQYF. Here the CDR3 DNA reads TGTGCCAGGCGGGACTCCTACGAGCAGTACTTC. The V and J genes are TRBV30 and TRBJ2-7, with D possibly matching TRBD2 (6 bases). Germline V gives CDR1 GTSNPN, CDR2 SVGIG (reference sequence). This CDR3 comprises 11 residues. Trimming left V 8 bases short and J 0 bases short, with 8 bases between. Full variable domain (remainder filled in from reference TRBV30 and TRBJ2-7): SQTIHQWPATLVQPVGSPLSLECTVEGTSNPNLYWYRQAAGRGLQLLFYSVGIGQISSEVPQNLSASRPQDRQFILSSKKLLLSDSGFYLCARRDSYEQYFGPGTRLTVT.